This T cell receptor beta chain is from a study of cytomegalovirus exposure and HLA in healthy donors. This CDR3 has 17 residues. The germline V gene has CDR1 SGHVS and CDR2 FNYEAQ. Trimming removed 0 bases at V and 2 bases at J, with 14 bases between. With 60 Vbeta and 13 Jbeta primers, the PCR was carried out. Profiling relied on immunoSEQ multiplex PCR, and the TCRdb table lists in-frame clones only, not all of them. The sample contains approximately 140,000 clones, around 79% of which appear only once. The genes are TRBV7-6 and TRBJ2-1, with D possibly TRBD2 on 5 matching bases. Sequenced sample: PBMCs. This clonotype was obtained from a woman aged 35 to 49 in good health and CMV-seropositive. CDR3 nucleotides: TGTGCCAGCAGCTTAGCCGCCGGAGCGGCTACCTACAATGAGCAGTTCTTC. It specifies CASSLAAGAATYNEQFF.